The rows below give T cell receptor beta chains drawn from one sample of a study of T cells in Graves' hyperthyroidism and ophthalmopathy. TCRdb passed the multiplex PCR reads through MiXCR, listing each CDR3 protein once. This table has a few hundred thousand distinct CDR3 sequences, around 13% appearing once. The sequencing input was blood. The receptors shown here come from a woman aged 25 to 39 with Graves' ophthalmopathy. Each CDR3 is given with its conserved first and last residue. D genes are given only for firm matches. Only some rows state a clone size, as once, few, many or a class for expanded clones.

v_call,j_call,d_call,clone_size,cdr3_nt,cdr3_aa
TRBV9,TRBJ2-5,TRBD1,-,TGTGCCAGCAGCGCATTCCCGGGACAGGGAGAGACCCAGTACTTC,CASSAFPGQGETQYF
TRBV10-1,TRBJ1-2,-,-,TGCGCCAGCAGTTCGCTTCCGGGTAATGTTGGCTACACCTTC,CASSSLPGNVGYTF
TRBV2,TRBJ1-5,TRBD1,many,TGTGCCAGCAGTGAACAACAGGGGGCTCGTGGTCAGCCCCAGCATTTT,CASSEQQGARGQPQHF
TRBV6-8,TRBJ2-1,TRBD2,-,TGTGCCAGTTCTCGGGGAGGGAAGAGGAATGAGCAGTTCTTC,CASSRGGKRNEQFF
TRBV20-1,TRBJ1-2,-,many,TGCAGTGCTCTCCCCTCCCGACTCAGCTATGGCTACACCTTC,CSALPSRLSYGYTF
TRBV7-9,TRBJ1-1,-,few,TGTGCCAGCAGCCCCTACGGGAACACTGAAGCTTTCTTT,CASSPYGNTEAFF
TRBV20-1,TRBJ2-3,TRBD1,-,TGCAGTGCTAGGGACCACAGGGGATTGGAAGATACGCAGTATTTT,CSARDHRGLEDTQYF
TRBV7-9,TRBJ1-2,TRBD1,many,TGTGCCAGCAGCCCTCGGGACAGGGTTTACTATGGCTACACCTTC,CASSPRDRVYYGYTF
TRBV18,TRBJ2-7,-,-,TGTGCCAGCTCACCTTCCGGACCGGTCTACGAGCAGTACTTC,CASSPSGPVYEQYF
TRBV7-9,TRBJ2-2,TRBD1,few,TGTGCCAGCAGCGCCGGGGACAGGGGTAATATGATAATGACCGGGGAGCTGTTTTTT,CASSAGDRGNMIMTGELFF
TRBV12-3/TRBV12-4,TRBJ1-5,-,many,TGTGCCAGCAGTCAGTGGACAGATAGCAATCAGCCCCAGCATTTT,CASSQWTDSNQPQHF
TRBV3-1,TRBJ2-7,-,many,TGTGCCAGCAGCCAAGGGGCGGCTGGGCCCGAGCAGTACTTC,CASSQGAAGPEQYF
TRBV11-2,TRBJ2-7,TRBD1,many,TGTGCCAGCAGCGGGACAGGGTGGAACGAGCAGTACTTC,CASSGTGWNEQYF
TRBV27,TRBJ1-1,TRBD1,many,TGTGCCAGTGGACAGGAAGGATTCGGCACTGAAGCTTTCTTT,CASGQEGFGTEAFF
TRBV15,TRBJ2-3,-,many,TGTGCCACCAGCACCATCTCTTCCAGGGATACGCAGTATTTT,CATSTISSRDTQYF
TRBV5-1,TRBJ1-1,-,few,TGCGCCAGCAGCTTTTCTGTGGGCACGAACACTGAAGCTTTCTTT,CASSFSVGTNTEAFF